What follows describes a single T cell receptor beta chain. Its antigen is undetermined. These data come from a study of vaccination effects on CD4 cells after COVID-19. Study-wide points: Only 1 of 255 vaccine-induced clones from healthy vaccinees cross-reacted with common cold coronaviruses. Long after vaccination, the clones induced by infection and by vaccine shrank markedly in size.

Prior to sequencing, the ViraFEST assay stimulated PBMC with viral peptide pools, which expanded the antigen-specific CD4+ T cells. Isolating CD4+ T cells followed ten to eleven days of culture. All participants had two doses of either the BNT162b2 or mRNA-1273 vaccine. Among the vaccine recipients, none had a prior SARS-CoV-2 infection, and nucleocapsid antibodies were negative. They grew two million PBMC in each well, adding 7.5 to 10 IU/ml IL-2 and 8 to 10 ug/ml peptides. Trimming at V came to 2 bases and at J to 4 bases, leaving 6 bases not matched to a gene. Germline lookup yields CDR1 SGHRS and CDR2 YFSETQ. The CDR3 runs 16 residues. TCRdb keeps only in-frame clones here, not all; method: immunoSEQ multiplex PCR. The sample lists approximately 70,000 clones, 81% occurring once.

The receptor's source is a human donor who received a COVID-19 vaccine. This rearrangement joins TRBV5-1 to TRBJ2-1; 10 bases map to TRBD2. The sequenced sample was CD4+ T cells from PBMCs cultured with HCoV-229E spike peptides, obtained after COVID-19 vaccination. Here the CDR3 DNA reads TGCGCCAGCAGCTTACTTGAGCGGGGGGGGTACAATGAGCAGTTCTTC. It yields the protein CASSLLERGGYNEQFF.